This T cell receptor (beta chain) came from a study of T cells in Graves' hyperthyroidism and ophthalmopathy. The CDR3 consists of 13 residues. Unmatched junction bases numbered 4, after V lost 2 bases and J lost 12 bases. CDR1 is MNHNY, CDR2 SVGAGI, per germline (reference sequence). Amplified TCR beta CDR3 regions came from RNA transcripts. TCR CDR3 regions were first amplified by RT-PCR with HTBI primers. TCRdb redid the calling of the multiplex PCR reads with MiXCR, one entry per CDR3 protein. The table has hundreds of thousands of distinct CDR3 sequences, roughly 14% seen once; the top ten hold over 12%. This clonotype has only a few counts.

The J gene is TRBJ2-1, the V gene TRBV6-6, with 10 bases fitting TRBD2. The sequenced material came from blood. This sequence was found in a woman under 30 with Graves' hyperthyroidism. CDR3 in amino acids: CASSYGLAAGQFF. CDR3 coding DNA: TGTGCCAGCAGTTACGGACTAGCGGCCGGGCAGTTCTTC.